The text below deals with one TCR beta chain. This sample is part of a study of blood T cell repertoires in COVID-19. The protocol was immunoSEQ multiplex PCR, while the TCRdb copy is restricted to in-frame clones and leaves out a portion. This table has some 320,000 clones, about 89% appearing once. Germline V lookup: CDR1 SGHTA, CDR2 FQGNSA. The CDR3 contains 14 residues. The junction had 5 bases not matched to a gene; V was cut back by 5 bases and J by 3 bases. The sample consisted of PBMCs or T cells enriched from blood (not recorded which). The rearrangement joins TRBV7-2 to TRBJ2-7; 9 bases line up with TRBD2. The receptor was isolated from a man in his 60s who had recovered from COVID-19. The CDR3 bases are TGTGCCAGCAGCAGAGCGGGAGGAGACTACGAGCAGTACTTC. Protein: CASSRAGGDYEQYF.